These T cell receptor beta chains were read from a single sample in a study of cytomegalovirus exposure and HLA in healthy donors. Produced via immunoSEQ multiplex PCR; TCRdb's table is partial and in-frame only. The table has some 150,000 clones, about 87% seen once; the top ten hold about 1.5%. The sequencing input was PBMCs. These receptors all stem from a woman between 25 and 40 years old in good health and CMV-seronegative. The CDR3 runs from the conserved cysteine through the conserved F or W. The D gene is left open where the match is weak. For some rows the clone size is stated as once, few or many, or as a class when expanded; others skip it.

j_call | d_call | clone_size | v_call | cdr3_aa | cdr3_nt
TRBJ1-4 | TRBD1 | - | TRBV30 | CAWRQGQAFNEKLFF | TGTGCCTGGAGACAGGGACAGGCCTTTAATGAAAAACTGTTTTTT
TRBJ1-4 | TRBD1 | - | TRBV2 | CASRVTGTGLNEKLFF | TGTGCCAGCAGAGTAACCGGGACAGGGCTTAATGAAAAACTGTTTTTT
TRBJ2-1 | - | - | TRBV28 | CASRNSRHRSYNEQFF | TGTGCCAGCAGAAATTCACGACATCGCTCCTACAATGAGCAGTTCTTC
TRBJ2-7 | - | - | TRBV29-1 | CSVEDSSYEQYF | TGCAGCGTTGAAGACAGCTCCTACGAGCAGTACTTC
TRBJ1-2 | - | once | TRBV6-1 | CASSATAVNYGYTF | TGTGCCAGCAGTGCTACCGCGGTGAACTATGGCTACACCTTC
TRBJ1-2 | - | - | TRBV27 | CASSPTGNGYTF | TGTGCCAGCAGCCCCACAGGGAATGGCTACACCTTC
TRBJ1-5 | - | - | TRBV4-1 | CASSPSGEGEINQPQHF | TGCGCCAGCAGCCCTAGCGGGGAGGGCGAGATCAATCAGCCCCAGCATTTT
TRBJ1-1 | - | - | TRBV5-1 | CASSLGTDGLNTEAFF | TGCGCCAGCAGCTTGGGTACAGACGGCCTGAACACTGAAGCTTTCTTT
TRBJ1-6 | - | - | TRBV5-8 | CASTPGGLYNSPLHF | TGTGCCAGCACCCCGGGGGGGCTCTATAATTCACCCCTCCACTTT
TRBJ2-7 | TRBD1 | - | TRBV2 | CASSSTGRDRGLDEQYF | TGTGCCAGCAGTTCAACCGGAAGGGACAGGGGGCTGGACGAGCAGTACTTC
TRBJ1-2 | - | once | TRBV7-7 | CASSLSVGSPNYGYTF | TGTGCTAGCAGCTTAAGCGTCGGGTCACCTAACTATGGCTACACCTTC
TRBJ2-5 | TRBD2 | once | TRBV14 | CASSLAGDQETQYF | TGTGCCAGCAGCCTAGCGGGGGACCAAGAGACCCAGTACTTC
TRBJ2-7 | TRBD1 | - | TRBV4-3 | CASSQPGQGVYEQYF | TGCGCCAGCAGCCAACCGGGACAGGGAGTTTATGAGCAGTACTTC
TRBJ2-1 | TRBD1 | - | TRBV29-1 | CSAQGASNEQFF | TGCAGCGCACAGGGGGCTAGCAATGAGCAGTTCTTC
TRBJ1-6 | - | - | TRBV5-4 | CASSLDLGRHSPLHF | TGTGCCAGCAGCTTGGACCTGGGGCGTCATTCACCCCTCCACTTT
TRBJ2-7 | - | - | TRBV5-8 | CASIQGSALTYEQYF | TGTGCCAGCATCCAGGGATCGGCGTTAACCTACGAGCAGTACTTC
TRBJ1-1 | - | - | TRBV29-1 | CSVEMEVAEAFF | TGCAGCGTTGAAATGGAGGTAGCTGAAGCTTTCTTT
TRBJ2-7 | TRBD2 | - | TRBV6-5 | CASSYSSSGGNYEQYF | TGTGCCAGCAGTTACTCTTCTAGCGGGGGAAACTACGAGCAGTACTTC
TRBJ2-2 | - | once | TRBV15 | CATSSILGGNTGELFF | TGTGCCACCAGCAGTATACTCGGGGGAAACACCGGGGAGCTGTTTTTT
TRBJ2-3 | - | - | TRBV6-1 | CASRNRPLATDTQYF | TGTGCCAGCAGGAACAGGCCCCTTGCGACAGATACGCAGTATTTT
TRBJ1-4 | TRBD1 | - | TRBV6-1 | CASSTDRVGEKLFF | TGTGCCAGCAGCACTGACAGGGTTGGAGAAAAACTGTTTTTT
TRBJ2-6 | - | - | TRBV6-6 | CASSLDSGANVLTF | TGTGCCAGCAGCCTAGACTCTGGGGCCAACGTCCTGACTTTC
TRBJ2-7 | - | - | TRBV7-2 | CASSFTWSSSYEQYF | TGTGCCAGCAGTTTCACCTGGTCGAGCTCCTACGAGCAGTACTTC
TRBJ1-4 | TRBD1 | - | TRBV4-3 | CASSQDGDRASKLFF | TGCGCCAGCAGCCAAGATGGGGACAGGGCCTCCAAACTGTTTTTT
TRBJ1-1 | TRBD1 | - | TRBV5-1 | CASSLVQGLNTEAFF | TGCGCCAGCAGCTTGGTACAGGGGCTTAACACTGAAGCTTTCTTT
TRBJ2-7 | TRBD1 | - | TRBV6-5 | CASTGTGLYEQYF | TGTGCCAGCACCGGGACAGGGCTCTACGAGCAGTACTTC
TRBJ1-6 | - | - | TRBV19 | CASQEYHNSPLHF | TGTGCCAGCCAGGAATACCATAATTCACCCCTCCACTTT
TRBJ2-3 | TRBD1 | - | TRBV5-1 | CASSLVRGRETDTQYF | TGCGCCAGCAGCTTGGTGAGGGGGCGCGAGACAGATACGCAGTATTTT
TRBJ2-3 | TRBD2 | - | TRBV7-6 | CASRSGVRDTQYF | TGTGCCAGCAGGAGCGGGGTGAGAGATACGCAGTATTTT